The 26 T cell receptor beta chains below come from one sample, sequenced in a study of blood T cell repertoires in COVID-19. Profiling relied on immunoSEQ multiplex PCR, and the TCRdb table lists in-frame clones only, not all of them. The repertoire consists of 200,000 to 250,000 clones, with approximately 84% occurring once and the leading ten covering around 0.89%. The sequenced sample consisted of peripheral blood. These receptors all come from a man aged 40-49 years with acute or convalescent COVID-19.

The rearrangement links TRBV10-1 to TRBJ2-3; 8 bases align to TRBD2. CDR1 and CDR2 (germline): WNHNN, SYGVQD (reference sequence). Germline trimming cut 4 bases from V and 0 bases from J; bases unmatched to any gene: 15. This CDR3 spans 19 amino acids. The CDR3 sequence: CASSGSRASGPTSTDTQYF. The CDR3 DNA reads TGCGCCAGCAGTGGGTCGCGGGCTAGCGGGCCAACAAGCACAGATACGCAGTATTTT.

This clone has only one observation. The chain has TRBV5-1 and TRBJ1-1, with 7 positions matching TRBD1. This CDR3 has 15 amino acids. Germline CDR1 is SGHRS and CDR2 is YFSETQ. The J segment lost 2 bases and the V segment lost 4 bases, leaving 8 bases of the junction unmatched. CDR3 residues: CASSRGQEFNTEAFF. The DNA of the CDR3 is TGCGCCAGCAGCCGAGGACAGGAGTTTAACACTGAAGCTTTCTTT.

This sequence joins TRBV5-1 and TRBJ2-3; no firm D call. The CDR3 has 17 residues. CDR1 SGHRS and CDR2 YFSETQ come from the germline V gene. V dropped 4 bases and J dropped 0 bases, with 18 bases sitting between them. The CDR3 region has the DNA TGCGCCAGCAGCCGCCTAAACTTGCTGACTAGCACAGATACGCAGTATTTT. As protein: CASSRLNLLTSTDTQYF.

This sequence joins TRBV18 and TRBJ1-1, with D unresolved. Germline loops: CDR1 KGHSH, CDR2 LQKENI. Deletions cut 4 bases from V and 4 bases from J, with 10 bases between. The CDR3 covers 13 residues. CDR3 sequence: CASSQTEGTEAFF. For the CDR3, the DNA is TGTGCCAGCTCACAAACAGAGGGCACTGAAGCTTTCTTT.

The chain recombines TRBV7-7 with TRBJ2-5; D is possibly TRBD2 (5 bases). In germline, CDR1 is SSHAT, CDR2 FNYEAQ (reference sequence). The CDR3 consists of 15 residues. V shed 6 bases and J shed 1 base, with 15 bases lying between them. CDR3 in DNA: TGTGCCAGCAGTCCTATTAAGCGGAGCCAAGAGACCCAGTACTTC. This translates into CASSPIKRSQETQYF.

There are a few counts of this clone. The gene calls are TRBV28 and TRBJ2-3; maybe TRBD2 (7 bases). Germline V gives CDR1 MDHEN, CDR2 SYDVKM. Trimming removed 3 bases at V and 0 bases at J, with 19 bases between. CDR3 length: 18 amino acids. The DNA of the CDR3 is TGTGCCAGCAGTTTCGTAGGGGGGGACGCCGTCAGCACAGATACGCAGTATTTT. It yields the protein CASSFVGGDAVSTDTQYF.

This clone was observed a single time. The chain links TRBV5-6 to TRBJ2-3; a possible D gene is TRBD2 (6 bases). Looked up from germline, CDR1 is SGHDT and CDR2 is YYEEEE. The CDR3 covers 14 residues. Trimming took 0 bases from V and 2 from J, leaving 7 bases between them. The CDR3 nucleotides are TGTGCCAGCAGCTTGGAGCGGGCCACAGATACGCAGTATTTT. It codes for CASSLERATDTQYF.

The V call is TRBV4-2, the J call TRBJ2-7, with a tentative D call TRBD1 (7 bases). Between the trimmed V and J ends, which lost 1 base and 5 bases, there was a span of 18 bases. CDR3 length: 16 amino acids. Germline V gene data show CDR1 as LGHNA and CDR2 as YNFKEQ. CDR3 sequence (DNA): TGTGCCAGCAGCCAAGGGTGGACAGGAGGGCCGGACGAGCAGTACTTC. This encodes CASSQGWTGGPDEQYF.

This sequence joins TRBV18 and TRBJ2-5; 11 nucleotides align to TRBD1. In germline, CDR1 is KGHSH, CDR2 LQKENI. V was pared by 4 bases and J by 5 bases, with 9 bases of the junction left unmatched. The CDR3 has 16 residues. The CDR3 sequence is CASSLDRGLRRETQYF. In nucleotides, the CDR3 is TGTGCCAGCTCACTGGACAGGGGGCTCCGGCGGGAGACCCAGTACTTC.

A few counts support this clone. The chain is built from TRBV28 and TRBJ2-5; 10 bases agree with TRBD2. After removal of 5 bases from V and 5 bases from J, the junction contained 8 bases not matched to a gene. The CDR3 is 15 amino acids. Germline CDR1 is MDHEN and CDR2 is SYDVKM. CDR3 residues: CASSLSGGAMETQYF. DNA for the CDR3: TGTGCCAGCAGTCTGAGCGGGGGGGCGATGGAGACCCAGTACTTC.

The rearrangement joins TRBV7-9 to TRBJ2-7, with TRBD2 matching over 10 bases. Germline assignment: CDR1 SEHNR and CDR2 FQNEAQ (reference sequence). The CDR3 covers 12 residues. Trimming took 5 bases from V and 7 from J; bases not matched to a gene: 2. CDR3 sequence: CASSGSGGEQYF. For the CDR3, the DNA is TGTGCCAGCAGCGGTAGCGGGGGGGAGCAGTACTTC.

This chain joins TRBV30 and TRBJ1-6; D not resolved. Germline V lookup: CDR1 GTSNPN, CDR2 SVGIG (reference sequence). The CDR3 is 13 amino acids. The CDR3 region has the DNA TGTGCACGTGAGGGATCCTATAATTCACCCCTCCACTTT. This encodes CAREGSYNSPLHF.

The chain employs TRBV19 and TRBJ2-4; 7 nucleotides align to TRBD1. Germline V gives CDR1 LNHDA, CDR2 SQIVND (reference sequence). The CDR3 has 14 amino acids. Trimming took 5 bases from V and 8 from J; bases not matched to a gene: 9. The CDR3 nucleotides read TGTGCCAGTAGTTCATACAGACAGGGCGACATTCAGTACTTC. Its protein is CASSSYRQGDIQYF.

The rearrangement joins TRBV7-2 to TRBJ2-2; no reliable D call. Deletions cut 6 bases from V and 1 base from J, with 6 bases between. CDR3 length: 13 residues. CDR1 and CDR2 (germline): SGHTA, FQGNSA. CDR3 amino acids: CASSQRNTGELFF. For the CDR3, the DNA is TGTGCCAGCAGTCAGCGGAACACCGGGGAGCTGTTTTTT.

This clone was observed a single time. The chain carries TRBV2 and TRBJ1-1, with D maybe TRBD1 (6 bases). Germline V gene sequence: CDR1 SNHLY, CDR2 FYNNEI. Trimming cost V 2 bases and J 5 bases, with 15 bases left between them. The CDR3 has 15 amino acids. The CDR3 reads CASSEYGRGITEAFF. The CDR3 DNA sequence: TGTGCCAGCAGTGAATATGGCAGGGGTATTACTGAAGCTTTCTTT.

The chain couples TRBV3-1 (or the pseudogene TRBV3-2) to TRBJ2-3; 7 bases are shared with TRBD2. Germline CDR1 LGHDT, CDR2 YNNKEL (reference sequence). The V segment lost 1 base and the J segment 12 bases; nucleotides outside the gene matches: 13. The CDR3 contains 15 residues. CDR3 in DNA: TGTGCCAGCAGCCAAGTCAGCGGGGCCGCCTCGGCCCAGTATTTT. It codes for CASSQVSGAASAQYF.

Only one count was recorded for this clone. V is TRBV5-1 and J is TRBJ1-4, with 7 bases aligning to TRBD1. The CDR3 spans 17 residues. After removal of 10 bases from V and 4 bases from J, the junction contained 19 bases not matched to a gene. Germline loops: CDR1 SGHRS, CDR2 YFSETQ. The DNA of the CDR3 is TGCGCCTCAAAGCCCGAACAGGGGTCGAAGCTTAATGAAAAACTGTTTTTT. Its translation: CASKPEQGSKLNEKLFF.

The chain has TRBV3-1 (or the pseudogene TRBV3-2) and TRBJ2-1; D ambiguous. Germline loops: CDR1 LGHDT, CDR2 YNNKEL (reference sequence). The CDR3 totals 12 residues. Trimming removed 2 bases from V and 6 bases from J, with 5 bases in between. Here the CDR3 DNA reads TGTGCCAGCAGCCAACGGGTCAATGAGCAGTTCTTC. Its protein product is CASSQRVNEQFF.

The CDR3 DNA sequence: TGCGCCAGCGGACAGGGGGCACAAGGTACAGATACGCAGTATTTT. Translation gives CASGQGAQGTDTQYF. The chain uses TRBV5-1 and TRBJ2-3; 11 bases fit TRBD1. V shed 7 bases, J shed 3 bases, and the junction held 7 bases outside the gene matches. The CDR3 is made up of 15 amino acids. CDR1 and CDR2 from the germline V gene are SGHRS and YFSETQ.

In regard to this clone: One end of the junction fails to match germline, which may point to a read error. The genes are TRBV14 and TRBJ1-1; a possible D gene is TRBD1 (5 bases). The length of the CDR3 is 16 residues. In germline, CDR1 is SGHDN, CDR2 FVKESK. Here the CDR3 DNA reads TGTGCCAGCAGCCAAGATTACCAGGGATTGAAAACTGAAGCTTTCTTT. Residues: CASSQDYQGLKTEAFF.

The V call is TRBV13, the J call TRBJ1-2; D ambiguous. V lost 2 bases to trimming and J lost 8 bases, with 15 bases between them. The CDR3 length is 14 residues. Germline V gene data show CDR1 as PRHDT and CDR2 as FYEKMQ (reference sequence). DNA of the CDR3: TGTGCCAGCAGCTTATCTGGGAGGAAAAGGGGCTACACCTTC. Translated, it gives CASSLSGRKRGYTF.

The chain is built from TRBV5-1 and TRBJ1-1; D unclear. The CDR3 has 14 residues. V lost 2 bases and J 5 bases, leaving 13 bases between the germline ends. CDR1 is SGHRS and CDR2 is YFSETQ in the germline V gene. CDR3 sequence reads: CASSLLGGRTEAFF. As DNA, the CDR3 is TGCGCCAGCAGCTTATTAGGAGGGAGGACTGAAGCTTTCTTT.

This chain connects TRBV15 to TRBJ1-2; D is perhaps TRBD1 (5 bases). Germline-derived CDR1 and CDR2 are LNHNV and YYDKDF (reference sequence). Trimming removed 0 bases at V and 9 bases at J, with 17 bases between. The CDR3 runs 15 residues. The CDR3 loop is CATSRDRAGDVSYTF. DNA of the CDR3: TGTGCCACCAGCAGAGACCGGGCGGGGGACGTAAGCTACACCTTC. Together with reference TRBV15 and TRBJ1-2, the CDR3 gives the full variable domain: DAMVIQNPRYQVTQFGKPVTLSCSQTLNHNVMYWYQQKSSQAPKLLFHYYDKDFNNEADTPDNFQSRRPNTSFCFLDIRSPGLGDTAMYLCATSRDRAGDVSYTFGSGTRLTVV.

V and J are TRBV4-1 and TRBJ1-5; D not certain. CDR3 length: 12 residues. Trimming pared 3 bases from V and 9 bases from J, leaving 9 bases between. CDR1 is MGHRA and CDR2 is YSYEKL in the germline V gene. The CDR3 region is CASSHQEGPQHF. As DNA, the CDR3 is TGCGCCAGCAGCCATCAAGAGGGGCCCCAGCATTTT.

This clone appeared a single time. This chain links TRBV21-1 with TRBJ1-4. TRBV21-1 is designated a pseudogene. This CDR3 comprises 15 residues. CDR3: CASSPSDSTNEKLFF. The CDR3 DNA follows: TGTGCCAGCAGCCCTTCAGACTCAACTAATGAAAAACTGTTTTTT.

This chain joins TRBV7-2 and TRBJ1-2; D perhaps matches TRBD1 (6 bases). Germline CDR1 is SGHTA and CDR2 is FQGNSA. CDR3 length: 13 residues. V lost 5 bases and J lost 8, with 15 bases in between. CDR3 in amino acids: CASSPGGSRGYTF. The CDR3 bases are TGTGCCAGCAGCCCGGGGGGCTCTAGGGGCTACACCTTC.